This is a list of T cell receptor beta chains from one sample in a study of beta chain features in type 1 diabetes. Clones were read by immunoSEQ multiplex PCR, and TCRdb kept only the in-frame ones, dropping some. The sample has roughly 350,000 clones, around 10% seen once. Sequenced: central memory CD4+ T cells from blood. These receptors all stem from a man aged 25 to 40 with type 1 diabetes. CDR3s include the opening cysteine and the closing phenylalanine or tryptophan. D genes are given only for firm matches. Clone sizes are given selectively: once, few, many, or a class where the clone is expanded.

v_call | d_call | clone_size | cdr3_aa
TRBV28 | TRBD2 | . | CASRPAGADTQYF
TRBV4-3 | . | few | CASSQDLTPPGELFF
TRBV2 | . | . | CASSPSGEVNQPQHF
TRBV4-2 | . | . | CASSQGDRRLNQETQYF
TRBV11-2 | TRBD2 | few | CASSLDGPGGSDTQYF
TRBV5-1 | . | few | CASSLVAGGNYEQYF
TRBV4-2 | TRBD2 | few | CASSRRAGEQFF
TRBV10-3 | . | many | CAIKHSGEGKTQYF
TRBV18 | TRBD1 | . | CASSPGQGVFGEQYF
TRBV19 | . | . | CASSQGGAQETQYF
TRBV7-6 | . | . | CASSLDRLRDYGYTF
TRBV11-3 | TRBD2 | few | CASSLDRGGRPYNEQFF
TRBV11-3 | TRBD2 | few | CASSLVGAGVNGQETQYF
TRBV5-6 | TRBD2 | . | CASSLGLAGGPRTQYF
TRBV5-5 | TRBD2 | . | CASSFPGLATKQYF
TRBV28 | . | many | CASRPGRMTEAFF
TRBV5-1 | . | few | CASSLGSDTYEQYF
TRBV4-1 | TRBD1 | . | CASRRQGAYTGELFF
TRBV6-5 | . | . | CASSYRREDGYTF
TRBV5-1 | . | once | CASKVLSTDTQYF
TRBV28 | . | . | CASGGNTEAFF
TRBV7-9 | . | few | CASSQQNGELFF
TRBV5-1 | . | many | CASSLTDGPNTGELFF
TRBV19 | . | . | CASSTPRGVGTGELFF
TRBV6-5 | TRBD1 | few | CASSYSDRGSYEQYF
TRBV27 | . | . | CASSFLGEANVLTF
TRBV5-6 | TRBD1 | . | CASSLTGFGDYEQYF
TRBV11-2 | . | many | CASSRSWGSRHYGYTF
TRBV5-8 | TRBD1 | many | CASSLALGTADEQFF
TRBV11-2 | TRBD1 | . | CASSIPQGANNEQFF
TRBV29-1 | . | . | CSVVLYRVGYNEQFF
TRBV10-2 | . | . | CASSSQGNNEQFF
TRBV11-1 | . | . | CASSLTRDRNEQFF
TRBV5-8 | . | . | CASSLEGGEKLFF
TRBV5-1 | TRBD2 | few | CASSQGLGNYEQYF
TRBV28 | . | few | CASSRGMRGIEQYF
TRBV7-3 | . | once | CASSNSMGTEAFF
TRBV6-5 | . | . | CASSSSGQFPDTQYF